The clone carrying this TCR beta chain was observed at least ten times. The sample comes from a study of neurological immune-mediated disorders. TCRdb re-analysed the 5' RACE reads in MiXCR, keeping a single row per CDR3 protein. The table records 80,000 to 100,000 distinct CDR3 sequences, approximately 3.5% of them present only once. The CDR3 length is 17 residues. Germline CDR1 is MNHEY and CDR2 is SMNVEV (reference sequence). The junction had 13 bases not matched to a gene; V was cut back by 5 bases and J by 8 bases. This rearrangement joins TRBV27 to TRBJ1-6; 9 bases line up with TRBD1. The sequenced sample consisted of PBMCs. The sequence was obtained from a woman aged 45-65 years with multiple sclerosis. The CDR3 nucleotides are TGTGCCAGCAGTCCCCTATCCTCACAGGGGGCATATTCACCCCTCCACTTT. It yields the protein CASSPLSSQGAYSPLHF.